The 28 T cell receptor beta chains below come from one sample, sequenced in a study of cytomegalovirus exposure and HLA in healthy donors. TCRdb keeps only in-frame clones here, not all; method: immunoSEQ multiplex PCR. Seen here are 300,000 or so clones, approximately 86% observed once, and the top ten hold around 0.91%. Material: PBMCs. The receptor source for this set is a man under 40 in good health and CMV-seronegative.

There are a few counts of this clone. V is TRBV12-5 and J is TRBJ1-2; possibly TRBD1 for D (6 bases). V shed 5 bases and J shed 14 bases, with 15 bases lying between them. CDR3 size: 11 residues. Germline V gene data show CDR1 as LGHNT and CDR2 as FRNRAP. The CDR3 sequence: CASGPQGARTF. In DNA, the CDR3 is TGTGCTAGTGGTCCACAGGGAGCGAGGACCTTC.

The chain joins TRBV2 to TRBJ1-2, with D uncertain. Germline V gene data show CDR1 as SNHLY and CDR2 as FYNNEI. The germline V and J ends were trimmed by 0 bases and 4 bases, with 6 bases remaining between them. CDR3 length: 13 amino acids. This CDR3 is CASSEATSYGYTF. In nucleotides, the CDR3 is TGTGCCAGCAGTGAAGCGACAAGCTATGGCTACACCTTC.

The chain combines TRBV5-5 with TRBJ2-7; tentative D call: TRBD1 (6 bases). The CDR3 runs to 15 residues. Trimming pared 3 bases from V and 7 bases from J, leaving 20 bases between. CDR1 is SGHKS, CDR2 YYEKEE, per germline (reference sequence). The CDR3 DNA is TGTGCCAGCAGCTCCCACCCCTTGACAGGTTGGGAGCAGTACTTC. Amino acids: CASSSHPLTGWEQYF.

The gene calls are TRBV29-1 and TRBJ2-2, with D possibly matching TRBD1 (6 bases). Trimming pared 4 bases from V and 4 bases from J, leaving 16 bases between. CDR1 is SQVTM, CDR2 ANQGSEA, per germline. This CDR3 spans 15 amino acids. CDR3: CSVGLAGAATGELFF. The CDR3, as DNA: TGCAGCGTTGGGTTAGCAGGGGCGGCCACCGGGGAGCTGTTTTTT.

This clone was detected only a few times. CDR3 residues: CASSPLPSNYGYTF. CDR3 DNA sequence: TGTGCCAGCTCACCCCTTCCCTCTAACTATGGCTACACCTTC. The rearrangement uses TRBV18 and TRBJ1-2; D is unresolved. The length of the CDR3 is 14 residues. Between the trimmed V and J ends, which lost 3 bases and 0 bases, there was a span of 8 bases. Germline V gene data show CDR1 as KGHSH and CDR2 as LQKENI.

The rearrangement joins TRBV2 to TRBJ2-6; possibly TRBD1 for D (5 bases). The germline CDR1 and CDR2 sequences are SNHLY and FYNNEI. V was clipped by 0 bases and J by 0 bases, with 12 bases between them. The CDR3 is 18 amino acids. The CDR3 coding sequence is TGTGCCAGCAGTGAAGCTCACACAGGTTCCTCTGGGGCCAACGTCCTGACTTTC. Protein sequence: CASSEAHTGSSGANVLTF.

The rearrangement links TRBV19 to TRBJ1-1; 7 nucleotides match TRBD1. The CDR3 contains 13 residues. CDR1 is LNHDA and CDR2 is SQIVND in the germline V gene (reference sequence). V lost 10 bases, J lost 11 bases, and 16 bases stayed unmatched. The DNA for the CDR3 is TGTGCCACCGCCGCAACAGGGGTAATATCGGCTTTCTTT. This gives the protein CATAATGVISAFF.

The CDR3 coding sequence is TGCGCCAGCAGCTCCCGAACGGGGGGGGGCACTGAAGCTTTCTTT. It translates to CASSSRTGGGTEAFF. The rearrangement links TRBV5-1 to TRBJ1-1; D perhaps matches TRBD1 (5 bases). The CDR3 has 15 amino acids. In germline, CDR1 is SGHRS, CDR2 YFSETQ. Trimming stripped 3 bases from V and 4 bases from J, with 16 bases between.

The genes are TRBV19 and TRBJ1-2; tentatively, D is TRBD1 (5 bases). The CDR3 spans 14 residues. Trimming pared 6 bases from V and 4 bases from J, leaving 15 bases between. CDR1 and CDR2 (germline): LNHDA, SQIVND (reference sequence). The CDR3 coding sequence is TGTGCCAGTAGCCCCTCAGGGCTGGGCTATGGCTACACCTTC. Protein sequence: CASSPSGLGYGYTF.

The chain couples TRBV10-3 to TRBJ2-5; 10 bases fit TRBD2. Losses at the gene ends were 9 bases for V and 5 bases for J; bases not matched to a gene: 12. The CDR3 is made up of 15 amino acids. Germline loops: CDR1 ENHRY, CDR2 SYGVKD. CDR3 loop: CAISGGASSSETQYF. The CDR3 nucleotides read TGTGCCATAAGCGGGGGGGCTAGCTCGTCGGAGACCCAGTACTTC.

The chain couples TRBV5-1 to TRBJ2-2; D may be TRBD2 (6 bases). Trimming took off 0 bases at V and 4 bases at J, with 10 bases between the two ends. The CDR3 has 15 amino acids. CDR1 is SGHRS and CDR2 is YFSETQ in the germline V gene. The CDR3 loop reads CASSLVGGSTGELFF. In DNA form, the CDR3 reads TGCGCCAGCAGCTTGGTTGGGGGGTCCACCGGGGAGCTGTTTTTT.

The V and J genes are TRBV19 and TRBJ1-3; maybe TRBD1 (6 bases). V was trimmed by 5 bases and J by 0 bases, leaving 11 bases between them. Germline-derived CDR1 and CDR2 are LNHDA and SQIVND (reference sequence). The CDR3 has 15 amino acids. The CDR3 loop reads CASSQDSLSGNTIYF. The CDR3 coding sequence is TGTGCCAGTAGTCAGGACAGCCTCTCTGGAAACACCATATATTTT.

This chain joins TRBV19 and TRBJ1-1; TRBD1 agrees at 11 bases. Germline V gene lookup returns CDR1 LNHDA and CDR2 SQIVND (reference sequence). J was trimmed by 1 base and V by 5 bases; bases with no gene match: 3. This CDR3 comprises 15 residues. CDR3 bases: TGTGCCAGTAGTGGAGGACAGGGGGCGAACACTGAAGCTTTCTTT. Protein product: CASSGGQGANTEAFF.

The V call is TRBV7-8, the J call TRBJ1-5; D call uncertain. The germline V and J ends were trimmed by 5 bases and 5 bases, with 19 bases remaining between them. The CDR3 is 16 residues long. Germline-derived CDR1 and CDR2 are SGHVS and FQNEAQ. CDR3 nucleotides: TGTGCCAGCAGCCATCTAAGAGGTACCCTTTATCAGCCCCAGCATTTT. This translates into CASSHLRGTLYQPQHF.

V is TRBV5-1 and J is TRBJ1-4, with 7 nucleotides matching TRBD1. The CDR3 consists of 15 residues. Per germline, CDR1 SGHRS and CDR2 YFSETQ. V trimming: 3 bases; J trimming: 0 bases; junction bases outside the gene matches: 2. CDR3 region: CASSWDSSTNEKLFF. The CDR3 DNA reads as TGCGCCAGCAGCTGGGACAGTTCAACTAATGAAAAACTGTTTTTT.

This chain uses TRBV19 with TRBJ2-7; the D gene is possibly TRBD1 (6 bases). Germline CDR1 reads LNHDA; CDR2 reads SQIVND (reference sequence). The length of the CDR3 is 16 residues. Trimming removed 1 base at V and 4 bases at J, with 17 bases between. The CDR3 sequence: CASSIVHGTPFYEQYF. The CDR3 DNA reads TGTGCCAGTAGTATAGTTCACGGGACACCTTTTTACGAGCAGTACTTC.

V and J are TRBV7-7 and TRBJ2-5; tentative D call: TRBD1 (6 bases). The CDR3 contains 14 residues. Germline V lookup: CDR1 SSHAT, CDR2 FNYEAQ (reference sequence). Trimming took 5 bases from V and 2 from J, leaving 12 bases between them. CDR3 sequence: CASSLDRSQETQYF. The CDR3 DNA follows: TGTGCCAGCAGCCTCGACAGGTCGCAAGAGACCCAGTACTTC.

This clone was recorded once. The V gene is TRBV29-1, the J gene TRBJ1-2; unclear D gene. The CDR3 has 12 residues. V shed 4 bases and J shed 0 bases, with 6 bases lying between them. Germline V lookup: CDR1 SQVTM, CDR2 ANQGSEA. The CDR3, as DNA: TGCAGCGTTGGGCCCGCTAACTATGGCTACACCTTC. Translated: CSVGPANYGYTF.

The chain carries TRBV15 and TRBJ1-3; TRBD1 aligns across 9 bases. This CDR3 is built from 17 residues. The germline V gene encodes CDR1 LNHNV and CDR2 YYDKDF (reference sequence). V gave up 3 bases and J gave up 0 bases; unmatched junction bases: 6. CDR3 DNA sequence: TGTGCCACCAGCAGCCCCGGGACAGGGCCCTCTGGAAACACCATATATTTT. It encodes CATSSPGTGPSGNTIYF.

The gene calls are TRBV4-2 and TRBJ2-7; 13 bases fit TRBD2. This CDR3 contains 15 residues. The V segment lost 4 bases and the J segment 2 bases; nucleotides outside the gene matches: 2. Germline assignment: CDR1 LGHNA and CDR2 YNFKEQ. The CDR3, as DNA: TGTGCCAGCAGCCCAGGGACTAGCGGGGCCTACGAGCAGTACTTC. Amino acid sequence: CASSPGTSGAYEQYF.

The V and J genes are TRBV7-7 and TRBJ1-2; D is unresolved. The germline gives CDR1 SSHAT, CDR2 FNYEAQ (reference sequence). CDR3 length: 17 residues. The V end lost 3 bases, the J end lost 4 bases, and 21 bases lay between the germline ends. CDR3 sequence (DNA): TGTGCCAGCAGCTTTTCGGGGAGACAAACCCGCGGCTATGGCTACACCTTC. Its translation is CASSFSGRQTRGYGYTF.

A remark on this clone: Other DNA variants within this sample encode the same CDR3. The genes are TRBV5-5 and TRBJ1-1; tentative D call: TRBD1 (6 bases). Germline V gives CDR1 SGHKS, CDR2 YYEKEE (reference sequence). The CDR3 totals 12 residues. Trimming took off 3 bases at V and 5 bases at J, with 8 bases between the two ends. The CDR3 DNA reads TGTGCCAGCAGCTCACAGGGAACTGAAGCTTTCTTT. This gives the protein CASSSQGTEAFF.

V is TRBV7-2 and J is TRBJ2-7; D remains ambiguous. There are 12 residues in the CDR3. Trimming took 5 bases from V and 2 from J, leaving 7 bases between them. Germline CDR1 and CDR2: SGHTA and FQGNSA. DNA of the CDR3: TGTGCCAGCAGCGCAGATGCCTACGAGCAGTACTTC. Encoded protein: CASSADAYEQYF.

This clone occurred a few times. The chain is built from TRBV19 and TRBJ1-1; D is uncertain. Germline lookup yields CDR1 LNHDA and CDR2 SQIVND (reference sequence). Trimming left V 10 bases short and J 5 bases short, with 11 bases between. This CDR3 region has 11 residues. CDR3 loop: CATSVFTEAFF. CDR3 nucleotide sequence: TGTGCCACCTCAGTCTTTACTGAAGCTTTCTTT.

This rearrangement joins TRBV4-3 to TRBJ1-1; no clear D gene. The CDR3 is made up of 14 amino acids. The ends were cut back, 0 bases at V and 4 bases at J, with 9 bases in the middle. Germline CDR1 LGHNA, CDR2 YSLEER. The CDR3 DNA reads TGCGCCAGCAGCCAAGATGAGGGAATCACTGAAGCTTTCTTT. Its translation is CASSQDEGITEAFF.

This clone was counted between two and nine times. The chain couples TRBV18 to TRBJ1-6; 8 bases are shared with TRBD1. In germline, CDR1 is KGHSH, CDR2 LQKENI. The CDR3 covers 16 residues. V gave up 1 base and J gave up 5 bases; unmatched junction bases: 4. The CDR3 DNA follows: TGTGCCAGCTCACCACGCCAGGGGGCGGATAATTCACCCCTCCACTTT. Encoded protein: CASSPRQGADNSPLHF.

V is TRBV10-2 and J is TRBJ2-3; 8 bases fit TRBD2. V lost 3 bases to trimming and J lost 8 bases; unmatched junction nucleotides: 1. The germline CDR1 and CDR2 sequences are WSHSY and SAAADI. The CDR3 contains 12 residues. The CDR3 region is CASSEAGATQYF. As DNA, the CDR3 is TGCGCCAGCAGTGAAGCGGGGGCTACGCAGTATTTT.

The chain is built from TRBV5-6 and TRBJ1-1; D possibly corresponds to TRBD1 (5 bases). The CDR3 is made up of 16 amino acids. V was cut by 3 bases and J by 4 bases, with 19 bases left in between. The germline V gene has CDR1 SGHDT and CDR2 YYEEEE. This CDR3 reads CASSSAPDRRGTEAFF. CDR3 DNA sequence: TGTGCCAGCAGCTCCGCGCCCGACAGAAGGGGCACTGAAGCTTTCTTT.